The next 27 T cell receptor beta chains were all read from a single sample in a study of blood T cell repertoires in COVID-19. The method was immunoSEQ multiplex PCR; TCRdb's version includes in-frame clones alone and lacks a portion of them. Of under 200,000 clones detected, 70% to 90% appear once; the ten largest clones hold approximately 5.5%. Sequenced input: peripheral blood. These receptors all stem from a man aged 40-50 years with active or convalescent COVID-19.

The rearrangement joins TRBV11-2 to TRBJ1-2; D possibly corresponds to TRBD1 (6 bases). CDR1 is SGHAT, CDR2 FQNNGV, per germline. The CDR3 spans 15 residues. Trimming took off 5 bases at V and 4 bases at J, with 17 bases between the two ends. The DNA for the CDR3 is TGTGCCAGCAGCCCGACCGACAGGCTTAGCTATGGCTACACCTTC. Its translation: CASSPTDRLSYGYTF.

The CDR3 region is CASRRQGGNSPLHF. The CDR3 DNA follows: TGTGCCAGCAGGAGACAGGGTGGAAATTCACCCCTCCACTTT. V and J are TRBV6-5 and TRBJ1-6; 7 nucleotides align to TRBD1. V shed 6 bases and J 7 bases; nucleotides not matched to a gene: 6. From germline, CDR1 is MNHEY and CDR2 SVGAGI. This CDR3 comprises 14 residues.

This clone was found a few times. The chain links TRBV6-1 to TRBJ1-2; possibly TRBD1 for D (5 bases). The CDR3 consists of 14 residues. Germline V CDR1 and CDR2: MNHNS, SASEGT. V was clipped by 2 bases and J by 5 bases, with 12 bases between them. CDR3 bases: TGTGCCAGCAGTGAATCAAGACAGCTATATGGCTACACCTTC. It is translated as CASSESRQLYGYTF.

The rearrangement links TRBV19 to TRBJ1-2; D is ambiguous. The V end lost 5 bases, the J end lost 0 bases, and 10 bases lay between the germline ends. Germline V gene data show CDR1 as LNHDA and CDR2 as SQIVND (reference sequence). This CDR3 is built from 14 residues. The chain's CDR3 is CASSPTWANYGYTF. The CDR3 coding sequence is TGTGCCAGTAGTCCGACATGGGCTAACTATGGCTACACCTTC.

The chain carries TRBV5-1 and TRBJ2-1; TRBD1 agrees at 7 bases. There are 17 residues in the CDR3. Looked up from germline, CDR1 is SGHRS and CDR2 is YFSETQ. The J segment lost 0 bases and the V segment lost 1 base, leaving 7 bases of the junction unmatched. The CDR3 nucleotides are TGCGCCAGCAGCTTGATCCCGACAGGGAGCTCCTACAATGAGCAGTTCTTC. It encodes CASSLIPTGSSYNEQFF.

The CDR3 region is CASSNTGLTGNTIYF. CDR3 in DNA: TGTGCCAGCAGTAATACAGGGTTGACTGGAAACACCATATATTTT. The chain has TRBV28 and TRBJ1-3, with a weak D call TRBD1 (6 bases). CDR3 size: 15 residues. CDR1 is MDHEN and CDR2 is SYDVKM in the germline V gene. Trimming left V 5 bases short and J 2 bases short, with 13 bases between. Combining the CDR3 with reference TRBV28 and TRBJ1-3 gives the whole variable domain DVKVTQSSRYLVKRTGEKVFLECVQDMDHENMFWYRQDPGLGLRLIYFSYDVKMKEKGDIPEGYSVSREKKERFSLILESASTNQTSMYLCASSNTGLTGNTIYFGEGSWLTVV.

The count of this clone is one. The CDR3 protein is CAWSVWAGRYGYTF. The CDR3 DNA reads TGTGCCTGGAGTGTTTGGGCTGGGCGCTATGGCTACACCTTC. The chain is built from TRBV30 and TRBJ1-2; D ambiguous. Deletions cut 0 bases from V and 4 bases from J, with 12 bases between. The CDR3 consists of 14 residues. CDR1 is GTSNPN and CDR2 is SVGIG in the germline V gene (reference sequence).

The genes are TRBV2 and TRBJ1-2, with TRBD1 as a possible D gene (5 bases). The CDR3 loop spans 14 amino acids. V lost 8 bases, J lost 2 bases, and 15 bases lay in between. The germline gives CDR1 SNHLY, CDR2 FYNNEI. Written as DNA, the CDR3 is TGTGCCAGCGCCCGGGGGGGGTCGAACTATGGCTACACCTTC. Translated: CASARGGSNYGYTF.

V is TRBV24-1 and J is TRBJ2-5, with a possible D match to TRBD1 (6 bases). Germline V lookup: CDR1 KGHDR, CDR2 SFDVKD. The CDR3 contains 14 residues. Trimming left V 4 bases short and J 2 bases short, with 10 bases between. CDR3 residues: CATSEVGQQETQYF. The DNA of the CDR3 is TGTGCCACCAGTGAGGTCGGACAGCAAGAGACCCAGTACTTC.

The V call is TRBV3-1 (or the pseudogene TRBV3-2), the J call TRBJ1-2, with D perhaps matching TRBD1 (6 bases). Looked up from germline, CDR1 is LGHDT and CDR2 is YNNKEL (reference sequence). The V end was cut by 6 bases, the J end by 2 bases, with 19 bases between. This CDR3 contains 16 residues. CDR3 in DNA: TGTGCCAGCAGTTTAGGGGGGGGTGTTATGAACTATGGCTACACCTTC. This codes for CASSLGGGVMNYGYTF.

The V call is TRBV2, the J call TRBJ1-4; 10 bases are a match to TRBD1. Trimming took 3 bases from V and 8 from J; bases not matched to a gene: 6. This CDR3 region has 15 residues. From germline, CDR1 is SNHLY and CDR2 FYNNEI. The CDR3 nucleotides read TGTGCCAGCAGTGATGACAGGGGGCCGAGCGAAAAACTGTTTTTT. This translates into CASSDDRGPSEKLFF.

The genes are TRBV28 and TRBJ1-4; D may be TRBD1 (6 bases). The CDR3 sequence is 13 residues long. Germline CDR1 and CDR2: MDHEN and SYDVKM. V dropped 7 bases and J dropped 7 bases, with 13 bases sitting between them. In DNA form, the CDR3 reads TGTGCCAGCAAAAACAGGGCGCGTGAAAAACTGTTTTTT. As protein: CASKNRAREKLFF.

V is TRBV29-1 and J is TRBJ1-2; the D is unclear. The CDR3 contains 17 residues. V was trimmed by 4 bases and J by 8 bases, leaving 29 bases between them. CDR1 and CDR2 from the germline V gene are SQVTM and ANQGSEA. The CDR3 spells CSVVPGRGGSEVRGYTF. CDR3 nucleotide sequence: TGCAGCGTTGTACCGGGCCGCGGAGGGTCGGAGGTGCGGGGCTACACCTTC.

For the CDR3, the DNA is TGTGCCAGCAGCTTAGACGGCTATGGCTACACCTTC. Translated, it gives CASSLDGYGYTF. This rearrangement joins TRBV7-9 to TRBJ1-2; D gene uncertain. Germline loops: CDR1 SEHNR, CDR2 FQNEAQ (reference sequence). CDR3 size: 12 residues. Trimming stripped 1 base from V and 4 bases from J, with 4 bases between. Looking up the rest from reference TRBV7-9 and TRBJ1-2 gives the full variable domain: DTGVSQNPRHKITKRGQNVTFRCDPISEHNRLYWYRQTLGQGPEFLTYFQNEAQLEKSRLLSDRFSAERPKGSFSTLEIQRTEQGDSAMYLCASSLDGYGYTFGSGTRLTVV.

This chain joins TRBV18 and TRBJ1-3, with no clear D. The CDR3 is made up of 17 amino acids. Between the trimmed V and J ends, which lost 6 bases and 0 bases, there was a span of 18 bases. Germline V gene lookup returns CDR1 KGHSH and CDR2 LQKENI. The CDR3 DNA is TGTGCCAGCTCGCCGATCCCCCCCAGGTTCTCTGGAAACACCATATATTTT. It codes for CASSPIPPRFSGNTIYF.

The chain employs TRBV12-3 or TRBV12-4 and TRBJ1-2; 7 bases line up with TRBD1. The CDR3 runs 12 residues. V gave up 6 bases and J gave up 4 bases; unmatched junction bases: 2. CDR3 nucleotides: TGTGCCAGCAGCGGGACAGCCTATGGCTACACCTTC. As protein: CASSGTAYGYTF.

The rearrangement links TRBV7-2 to TRBJ1-1; tentatively, D is TRBD1 (6 bases). V was cut by 2 bases and J by 2 bases, with 9 bases left in between. This CDR3 has 14 amino acids. The germline gives CDR1 SGHTA, CDR2 FQGNSA. CDR3 residues: CASSLSQGNTEAFF. DNA of the CDR3: TGTGCCAGCAGCTTATCACAGGGAAACACTGAAGCTTTCTTT.

The chain joins TRBV7-3 to TRBJ2-3, with unresolved D. CDR3 size: 12 residues. In germline, CDR1 is SGHTA, CDR2 FQGTGA. Between the trimmed V and J ends, which lost 4 bases and 0 bases, there was a span of 2 bases. Here the CDR3 reads CASSSSTDTQYF. DNA of the CDR3: TGTGCCAGCAGCTCGAGCACAGATACGCAGTATTTT.

In regard to this clone: An end of the junction does not agree with germline; a read error may underlie this. J is TRBJ2-1 and V is TRBV7-7; 8 bases agree with TRBD2. In germline, CDR1 is SSHAT, CDR2 FNYEAQ (reference sequence). The CDR3 sequence is 16 residues long. The CDR3 DNA reads TGTGCTAGCAGCTTAGGGAGCGGGAGCTCCTACAATGAGCAGTTCTTC. This codes for CASSLGSGSSYNEQFF.

The chain is built from TRBV7-8 and TRBJ1-3; D is unclear. The germline V and J ends were trimmed by 1 base and 0 bases, with 7 bases remaining between them. The CDR3 runs 15 residues. Germline CDR1 and CDR2: SGHVS and FQNEAQ. CDR3 sequence reads: CASSLDQLSGNTIYF. CDR3 DNA: TGTGCCAGCAGCTTAGACCAACTCTCTGGAAACACCATATATTTT.

The chain is built from TRBV5-6 and TRBJ2-3; D might be TRBD1 (6 bases). CDR1 SGHDT and CDR2 YYEEEE come from the germline V gene. The ends were cut back, 4 bases at V and 0 bases at J, with 18 bases in the middle. The CDR3 consists of 17 residues. CDR3 sequence reads: CASSPRTGTPSTDTQYF. Written as DNA, the CDR3 is TGTGCCAGCAGCCCCCGTACCGGGACACCTAGCACAGATACGCAGTATTTT.

V usage is TRBV4-1 and J usage is TRBJ2-7, with 9 bases aligning to TRBD1. Losses at the gene ends were 2 bases for V and 7 bases for J; bases not matched to a gene: 9. Germline values: CDR1 MGHRA, CDR2 YSYEKL. CDR3 size: 15 residues. The DNA for the CDR3 is TGCGCCAGCAGCCAACCTGGGGACAGGGTGGGTGAGCAGTACTTC. This codes for CASSQPGDRVGEQYF.

The V and J genes are TRBV20-1 and TRBJ2-1, with a possible D match to TRBD1 (6 bases). The V gene lost 3 bases and the J gene lost 11 bases, with 8 bases spanning the gap. Germline CDR1 is DFQATT and CDR2 is SNEGSKA (reference sequence). This CDR3 has 10 residues. CDR3 bases: TGCAGTGCTAGTAGGGGGAAGCAGTTCTTC. This codes for CSASRGKQFF.

V and J are TRBV7-2 and TRBJ1-4; D is perhaps TRBD1 (6 bases). The V and J ends lost 6 bases and 8 bases respectively, with 16 bases between them. The CDR3 consists of 14 residues. From germline, CDR1 is SGHTA and CDR2 FQGNSA. The chain's CDR3 is CASRSRDIPEKLFF. The CDR3 DNA reads as TGTGCCAGCAGGTCCCGGGACATACCCGAAAAACTGTTTTTT.

J is TRBJ2-5 and V is TRBV30; 9 bases match TRBD2. The CDR3 contains 17 residues. Germline V gene sequence: CDR1 GTSNPN, CDR2 SVGIG (reference sequence). The ends lost 1 base at V and 4 bases at J; junction bases unmatched: 13. The CDR3 loop reads CAWSEESSGRRAETQYF. CDR3 coding DNA: TGTGCCTGGAGTGAGGAAAGTAGCGGGAGACGGGCAGAGACCCAGTACTTC.

This chain connects TRBV12-5 to TRBJ1-5; TRBD1 matches 11 bases. The germline V gene encodes CDR1 LGHNT and CDR2 FRNRAP. The CDR3 contains 18 residues. J lost 6 bases, V lost 1 base, and 11 bases had no gene match. The CDR3 region has the DNA TGTGCTAGTGGTTTGGAGCCGTCCGGGACAGGGGGAAGTCAGCCCCAGCATTTT. Encoded protein: CASGLEPSGTGGSQPQHF. Looking up the rest from reference TRBV12-5 and TRBJ1-5 gives the full variable domain: DARVTQTPRHKVTEMGQEVTMRCQPILGHNTVFWYRQTMMQGLELLAYFRNRAPLDDSGMPKDRFSAEMPDATLATLKIQPSEPRDSAVYFCASGLEPSGTGGSQPQHFGDGTRLSIL.

V and J are TRBV7-8 and TRBJ1-1; no clear D. CDR3 length: 15 amino acids. The V gene lost 1 base and the J gene lost 3 bases, with 12 bases spanning the gap. Germline V gives CDR1 SGHVS, CDR2 FQNEAQ. This chain's CDR3 is CASSLGQASYTEAFF. CDR3 nucleotide sequence: TGTGCCAGCAGCTTAGGTCAGGCCTCTTACACTGAAGCTTTCTTT.